These T cell receptor beta chains were read from a single sample in a study of regulatory T cells in long-lasting Graves disease. One entry per CDR3 protein results from TCRdb running MiXCR on the multiplex PCR reads. The sample carries roughly 610,000 distinct CDR3 sequences, around 16% recorded once. These data also featured in a second study, about T cells in Graves' hyperthyroidism and ophthalmopathy.

The specimen comprised peripheral blood mononuclear cells (PBMCs), sampled at new diagnosis, from a patient treated with antithyroid drugs. The origin of the receptors is a man younger than 30 with Graves disease. CDR3s include the opening cysteine and the closing phenylalanine or tryptophan. D genes are given only for firm matches. Not all rows give a size; the values are once, few, many and, for expanded clones, a class.

D: -
size: few
J: TRBJ1-4
V: TRBV2
DNA: TGTGCCAGCAGACTACAGGGCGTAGGAGAAAAACTGTTTTTT
CDR3: CASRLQGVGEKLFF

D: TRBD1
size: many
J: TRBJ1-1
V: TRBV6-2/TRBV6-3
DNA: TGTGCCAGCAGTTACTCGTTGGGACAGGGGACCACTGAAGCTTTCTTT
CDR3: CASSYSLGQGTTEAFF

D: -
size: -
J: TRBJ2-6
V: TRBV6-2/TRBV6-3
DNA: TGTGCCAGCAGTTACTCTGGCCGTCGGGCCAACGTCCTGACTTTC
CDR3: CASSYSGRRANVLTF

D: TRBD1
size: few
J: TRBJ1-1
V: TRBV28
DNA: TGTGCCTCCGGACAGGATGAAGCTTTCTTT
CDR3: CASGQDEAFF

D: TRBD2
size: -
J: TRBJ2-1
V: TRBV20-1
DNA: TGCAGTCCCAGTGGGGGGGGTCTGTCCTACAATGAGCAGTTCTTC
CDR3: CSPSGGGLSYNEQFF

D: TRBD1
size: -
J: TRBJ2-7
V: TRBV5-6
DNA: TGTGCCAGCAGCAGGGAAGGGCAGGGGGCGCGGCAGTACTTC
CDR3: CASSREGQGARQYF

D: TRBD1
size: few
J: TRBJ1-2
V: TRBV5-1
DNA: TGCGCCAGCAGCACACCATCCTCCGGGACAGCCGCTAACTATGGCTACACCTTC
CDR3: CASSTPSSGTAANYGYTF

D: -
size: -
J: TRBJ2-7
V: TRBV3-1
DNA: TGTGCCAGCAGCTCTGGGCGGGAAGGTTTGGACGAGCAGTACTTC
CDR3: CASSSGREGLDEQYF

D: -
size: many
J: TRBJ2-7
V: TRBV27
DNA: TGTGCCAGCCGACCAGAGGGACTTATCTTCTACGAGCAGTACTTC
CDR3: CASRPEGLIFYEQYF

D: -
size: many
J: TRBJ2-7
V: TRBV29-1
DNA: TGCAGCGCCAGAAGGGCAGACCCTTACGAGCAGTACTTC
CDR3: CSARRADPYEQYF

D: -
size: many
J: TRBJ1-1
V: TRBV12-3/TRBV12-4
DNA: TGTGCCAGCACCGCGGGACAAGCGAACACTGAAGCTTTCTTT
CDR3: CASTAGQANTEAFF

D: TRBD2
size: -
J: TRBJ2-1
V: TRBV28
DNA: TGTGCCAGCGGACCACCGGGACTAGCGGCCCAAGAGCAGTTCTTC
CDR3: CASGPPGLAAQEQFF

D: -
size: many
J: TRBJ1-2
V: TRBV11-2
DNA: TGTGCCAGCAGCCAAGGCGGGGCCCGCGGCTACACCTTC
CDR3: CASSQGGARGYTF

D: -
size: few
J: TRBJ2-5
V: TRBV27
DNA: TGTGCCAGCAGTTTAGGGGACACCCACCGGGAGACCCAGTACTTC
CDR3: CASSLGDTHRETQYF

D: TRBD2
size: few
J: TRBJ2-1
V: TRBV3-1
DNA: TGTGCCAGCAGCCAAGAAATCCGAGGCGGGAGTCGACTTTTATTCTACAATGAGCAGTTCTTC
CDR3: CASSQEIRGGSRLLFYNEQFF

D: -
size: -
J: TRBJ2-1
V: TRBV27
DNA: TGTGCCAGTGAGGTCGCTGGTGAGCAGTTCTTC
CDR3: CASEVAGEQFF

D: -
size: few
J: TRBJ2-3
V: TRBV12-5
DNA: TGTGCTAGTGGTCAGGGGGAGGGTGGTGGTACGCAGTATTTT
CDR3: CASGQGEGGGTQYF

D: -
size: -
J: TRBJ2-7
V: TRBV27
DNA: TGTGCCAGCAGTTTATCGGAGGTAACCGAGCAGTACTTC
CDR3: CASSLSEVTEQYF

D: -
size: many
J: TRBJ2-3
V: TRBV7-2
DNA: TGTGCCAGCAGCGACCCAATTCGATCCTGGGGGTCGGGCACAGATACGCAGTATTTT
CDR3: CASSDPIRSWGSGTDTQYF

D: -
size: -
J: TRBJ2-1
V: TRBV30
DNA: TGTGCCTGGAGTATTCCGGAACTCTATGAATACAATGAGCAGTTCTTC
CDR3: CAWSIPELYEYNEQFF

D: TRBD1
size: many
J: TRBJ2-1
V: TRBV20-1
DNA: TGCAGTGCCCCGGGACAGACCAATGAGCAGTTCTTC
CDR3: CSAPGQTNEQFF

D: -
size: -
J: TRBJ1-2
V: TRBV4-1
DNA: TGCGCCAGCAGCCTGCGACACGATGCTAACTATGGCTACACCTTC
CDR3: CASSLRHDANYGYTF

D: TRBD2
size: many
J: TRBJ2-7
V: TRBV6-1
DNA: TGTGCCAGCAGACCGGGACTAGCGGGCTACGAGCAGTACTTC
CDR3: CASRPGLAGYEQYF

D: TRBD2
size: many
J: TRBJ2-7
V: TRBV12-3/TRBV12-4
DNA: TGTGCCAGCAGACCTAGACTAGCTACAAACTACGAGCAGTACTTC
CDR3: CASRPRLATNYEQYF

D: -
size: many
J: TRBJ2-7
V: TRBV12-3/TRBV12-4
DNA: TGTGCCAGCCGATCGGGGGCTTTCTACGAGCAGTACTTC
CDR3: CASRSGAFYEQYF

D: TRBD2
size: many
J: TRBJ2-7
V: TRBV27
DNA: TGTGCCAGCAGTTTCGCGACTAGCGGGGGCTACGAGCAGTACTTC
CDR3: CASSFATSGGYEQYF

D: TRBD2
size: -
J: TRBJ2-7
V: TRBV4-1
DNA: TGCGCCAGCATAAAACGGGGGGGGGATTGGAGCAGAGCCTACGAGCAGTACTTC
CDR3: CASIKRGGDWSRAYEQYF

D: TRBD2
size: many
J: TRBJ2-7
V: TRBV28
DNA: TGTGCCAGCAGTTTACTTCTAGCGGGGCCAACCTACGAGCAGTACTTC
CDR3: CASSLLLAGPTYEQYF

D: -
size: -
J: TRBJ1-4
V: TRBV5-5
DNA: TGTGCCAGCAGCTTGTCTGCGGGGAGAGTTAATGAAAAACTGTTTTTT
CDR3: CASSLSAGRVNEKLFF

D: TRBD1
size: few
J: TRBJ1-2
V: TRBV9
DNA: TGTGCCAGCAGCCCCACAGGGGGACGGGGTGGCTACACCTTC
CDR3: CASSPTGGRGGYTF

D: -
size: -
J: TRBJ2-1
V: TRBV6-2/TRBV6-3
DNA: TGTGCCAGCAGCCCCGGTGGGGCGGCCTACAATGAGCAGTTCTTC
CDR3: CASSPGGAAYNEQFF

D: -
size: -
J: TRBJ1-2
V: TRBV29-1
DNA: TGCAGCGCCCCTCGGACAGCGTCCTATGGCTACACCTTC
CDR3: CSAPRTASYGYTF

D: TRBD1
size: -
J: TRBJ1-1
V: TRBV6-1
DNA: TGTGCCAGCACCATGGCCGGGACAGACAACACTGAAGCTTTCTTT
CDR3: CASTMAGTDNTEAFF

D: TRBD1
size: few
J: TRBJ2-2
V: TRBV11-2
DNA: TGTGCCAGCAGCTTCACGGGACAGGGGACAACCGGGGAGCTGTTTTTT
CDR3: CASSFTGQGTTGELFF

D: TRBD1
size: few
J: TRBJ2-7
V: TRBV9
DNA: TGTGCCAGCAGCGGACAGGGGGCGAGCTCCTACGAGCAGTACTTC
CDR3: CASSGQGASSYEQYF

D: -
size: few
J: TRBJ2-7
V: TRBV9
DNA: TGTGCCAGCAGCGTAATAGGGGGTGGTCAGTACGAGCAGTACTTC
CDR3: CASSVIGGGQYEQYF

D: TRBD1
size: many
J: TRBJ2-1
V: TRBV10-3
DNA: TGTGCCATCAGTGATCCCGGGACAGGGCATAGCAATGAGCAGTTCTTC
CDR3: CAISDPGTGHSNEQFF

D: -
size: -
J: TRBJ2-2
V: TRBV5-5
DNA: TGTGCCAGCAGCTTGGGACCGACCGCCAACACCGGGGAGCTGTTTTTT
CDR3: CASSLGPTANTGELFF

D: TRBD2
size: many
J: TRBJ2-7
V: TRBV10-3
DNA: TGTGCCATCAGCGATAGCGGGAGGATCAACGAGCAGTACTTC
CDR3: CAISDSGRINEQYF

D: -
size: -
J: TRBJ2-2
V: TRBV6-1
DNA: TGTGCCAGCAGTGGACCCATCGGGGGTCTGGTCGGGGAGCTGTTTTTT
CDR3: CASSGPIGGLVGELFF

D: -
size: -
J: TRBJ1-1
V: TRBV5-4
DNA: TGTGCCAGCAGCCTAGCCAATGCTGAAGCTTTCTTT
CDR3: CASSLANAEAFF

D: TRBD1
size: few
J: TRBJ1-2
V: TRBV20-1
DNA: TGCAGTGCTAAACAGGGGGCGCGGAACTATGGCTACACCTTC
CDR3: CSAKQGARNYGYTF

D: -
size: many
J: TRBJ2-5
V: TRBV7-3
DNA: TGTGCCAGCAGCCACGGACAGCAAGAGACCCAGTACTTC
CDR3: CASSHGQQETQYF

D: -
size: many
J: TRBJ2-5
V: TRBV19
DNA: TGTGCCAGTAGGAGGGACGGACAAGAGACCCAGTACTTC
CDR3: CASRRDGQETQYF

D: -
size: -
J: TRBJ2-1
V: TRBV2
DNA: TGTGCCAGCAGTTGGACAGAGCCATCCTCCTACAATGAGCAGTTCTTC
CDR3: CASSWTEPSSYNEQFF

D: -
size: few
J: TRBJ2-2
V: TRBV19
DNA: TGTGCCAGTAGTATATCATATGGCGGGGAGCTGTTTTTT
CDR3: CASSISYGGELFF

D: -
size: many
J: TRBJ2-1
V: TRBV10-3
DNA: TGTGCCATCAGTGAGTCTGTTCAGGGAAACTACAATGAGCAGTTCTTC
CDR3: CAISESVQGNYNEQFF

D: TRBD1
size: -
J: TRBJ2-7
V: TRBV20-1
DNA: TGCAGTGCTGACCGGGACAGGGGTCCCTACGAGCAGTACTTC
CDR3: CSADRDRGPYEQYF

D: -
size: few
J: TRBJ2-7
V: TRBV6-1
DNA: TGTGCCAGCAGTGAGGTGCACGAGCAGTACTTC
CDR3: CASSEVHEQYF

D: TRBD1
size: few
J: TRBJ2-7
V: TRBV6-1
DNA: TGTGCCAGCAGTGAAGACAGGGGGGCCTACGAGCAGTACTTC
CDR3: CASSEDRGAYEQYF

D: -
size: many
J: TRBJ2-1
V: TRBV11-2
DNA: TGTGCCAGCAGCCTCGAACAACTCGGCAATGAGCAGTTCTTC
CDR3: CASSLEQLGNEQFF

D: -
size: many
J: TRBJ2-1
V: TRBV11-1
DNA: TGTGCCAGCAGCACTGACAGCTACAATGAGCAGTTCTTC
CDR3: CASSTDSYNEQFF

D: -
size: few
J: TRBJ1-5
V: TRBV5-6
DNA: TGTGCCAGCAGCTTGGGGTCCTTCGGCAATCAGCCCCAGCATTTT
CDR3: CASSLGSFGNQPQHF

D: -
size: many
J: TRBJ2-1
V: TRBV20-1
DNA: TGCAGTGCTAGAGACCGGACTACCTACAATGAGCAGTTCTTC
CDR3: CSARDRTTYNEQFF

D: -
size: few
J: TRBJ2-7
V: TRBV27
DNA: TGTGCCAGCAGTTCTAACGACAGTCCCTACGAGCAGTACTTC
CDR3: CASSSNDSPYEQYF

D: -
size: -
J: TRBJ2-6
V: TRBV20-1
DNA: TGCAGTGCTAGTAACAGGGATGCTGGGGCCAACGTCCTGACTTTC
CDR3: CSASNRDAGANVLTF

D: -
size: many
J: TRBJ2-7
V: TRBV6-1
DNA: TGTGCCAGCAGTGAAGCTCCCCAGGGGCACTCCACTTCCTACGAGCAGTACTTC
CDR3: CASSEAPQGHSTSYEQYF

D: -
size: many
J: TRBJ1-4
V: TRBV18
DNA: TGTGCCAGCTCACCCGTTCAAGGGGGAAATAAGTTTTTT
CDR3: CASSPVQGGNKFF

D: TRBD2
size: few
J: TRBJ2-1
V: TRBV7-6
DNA: TGTGCCAGCAGCCAAGGGACTAGCGGCCTCAATGAGCAGTTCTTC
CDR3: CASSQGTSGLNEQFF

D: -
size: many
J: TRBJ2-2
V: TRBV7-9
DNA: TGTGCCAGCAGCTTTTTACAGGTTGGCACCGGGGAGCTGTTTTTT
CDR3: CASSFLQVGTGELFF